The sequence of this T cell receptor (beta chain) was determined in a study of Ad26.COV2.S vaccination and SARS-CoV-2 variants (dated by TCRdb to the early 2020s). About the investigation overall: TCRbeta repertoire sequencing served as the tool for gauging how specific and how broad the SARS-CoV-2-reactive T cell receptors were following Ad26.COV2.S vaccination. The TCR-sequenced set comprised about 32 samples: approximately 20 Ad26.COV2.S vaccine recipients, 5 placebo recipients and 8 SARS-CoV-2 convalescent individuals. Overall study results and their limits: Substantial breadth of spike-specific CD8+ and CD4+ T cell responses was reported after vaccination. The authors noted that total T cell responses may have been underestimated by the TCR breadth and depth analyses. Higher spike-specific TCR breadth was observed in Ad26.COV2.S recipients than in placebo recipients (P = 0.0014). Non-spike TCR breadth was comparable between vaccine and placebo recipients, consistent with the vaccine containing only spike.

The CDR3 runs 18 amino acids, cysteine and phenylalanine included. Only the CDR3 DNA stays, 54 bases, in frame from base 1. The CDR1 and CDR2 encoded by the germline V gene are SGHVS and FQNEAQ. At the junction V is shortened by 0 bases and J by 2 bases, with 17 bases in between. TCRbeta CDR3 regions were sequenced with the immunoSEQ Assay. After extraction, genomic DNA underwent amplification by bias-controlled multiplex PCR, followed by high-throughput sequencing. The paper's processing steps were these. To quantify the absolute abundance of every unique TCRbeta CDR3 region, sequences were collapsed and filtered. T cell fraction was estimated by normalizing TCRbeta template counts to usable DNA, with usable DNA measured through amplification of reference genes found in all nucleated cells. Repertoire TCRs were annotated as SARS-CoV-2-specific by exact matching of V gene, CDR3 amino acid sequence and J gene to a known reactive TCR set. The reference SARS-CoV-2 TCR set came from MIRA and was filtered for enrichment in COVID-19-positive ImmuneCODE repertoires, removing public or cross-reactive TCRs. Based on the MIRA antigens, annotated TCRs were further analysed at the level of specific ORF or position within ORF. Breadth was defined as the number of annotated unique rearrangements divided by the total number of unique productive rearrangements, and depth was defined as the summed frequency of the annotated unique rearrangements. Two-sided Wilcoxon rank-sum tests were used to compare TCR breadth between groups. TCRdb obtained this table from immuneACCESS and retained in-frame rearrangements with V and J assigned. These tables miss some clones; where compared with another copy, unresolved V genes account for less than half of the shortfall, and the remainder is unexplained. V, J and clone size reflect that table, while D and trimming were determined from the DNA. The sample data list 300,000 to 450,000 clones, and just over 90% of these were observed just once. Jointly, the top ten make up roughly 3.9% of the sample.

The meaning of the sample's time point label: individuals recovered from natural SARS-CoV-2 infection. This clone came up a few times. This receptor's antigen is unknown. No base quality information exists; no much larger clone differs at one position. The starting material was peripheral blood, obtained after recovery from COVID-19. The sequence came from a human donor who had recovered from COVID-19. The chain uses TRBV7-8 and TRBJ1-5; possibly the D gene is TRBD1, per 5 matching bases. The sequenced DNA is TGTGCCAGCAGCTTAGCGAGGCGGAGGGACGGGGGCAATCAGCCCCAGCATTTT. Its amino acids are CASSLARRRDGGNQPQHF. The variable domain in full, with residues beyond the CDR3 obtained from the reference TRBV7-8 and TRBJ1-5 genes, is GAGVSQSPRYKVAKRGQDVALRCDPISGHVSLFWYQQALGQGPEFLTYFQNEAQLDKSGLPSDRFFAERPEGSVSTLKIQRTQQEDSAVYLCASSLARRRDGGNQPQHFGDGTRLSIL.